This is a list of T cell receptor beta chains from one sample in a study of blood T cell repertoires in COVID-19. Using immunoSEQ multiplex PCR, the repertoire was profiled, and TCRdb retains in-frame clones only, with some absent. Of 120,000 or so clones in the sample, around four fifths were seen once. Input material: peripheral blood. The source of these receptors is a man aged 55 to 70 with acute or convalescent COVID-19. CDR3s include the opening cysteine and the closing phenylalanine or tryptophan. The D gene is left open where the match is weak. Some rows have no size entry. The others give once, few or many, or a class for an expanded clone.

TRBD1 | TRBJ2-2 | TRBV5-1 | NA | TGCGCCAGCAGCTTGACCGGGACAGAGCTCACCGGGGAGCTGTTTTTT | CASSLTGTELTGELFF
NA | TRBJ1-2 | TRBV12-3/TRBV12-4 | once | TGTGCCGGGTGGGATGCGGGAAACTATGGCTACACCTTC | CAGWDAGNYGYTF
TRBD1 | TRBJ1-2 | TRBV27 | NA | TGTGCCAGCAGCTCCCTTGAGGCCCGGGACAGGAGCTATGGCTACACCTTC | CASSSLEARDRSYGYTF
TRBD2 | TRBJ2-3 | TRBV7-3 | NA | TGTGCCAGCAGCTTACGAGGCACTAGCGGGGCCCTCACAGATACGCAGTATTTT | CASSLRGTSGALTDTQYF
TRBD1 | TRBJ1-6 | TRBV5-1 | NA | TGCGCCAGCAGCCCGGGGACAGTTGCCGATTCACCCCTCCACTTT | CASSPGTVADSPLHF
NA | TRBJ2-5 | TRBV29-1 | NA | TGCAGCGTTGACGCAGGGCGCCAGACCCAGTACTTC | CSVDAGRQTQYF
TRBD2 | TRBJ2-7 | TRBV3-1/TRBV3-2 | NA | TGTGCCAGCAGCTCTCGACTAGCGGGGGGAGAGCAGTACTTC | CASSSRLAGGEQYF
NA | TRBJ1-6 | TRBV12-5 | NA | TGTGCTAGTGGTTTGGTACTGGTGAGCTCCTATAATTCACCCCTCCACTTT | CASGLVLVSSYNSPLHF
NA | TRBJ2-4 | TRBV18 | NA | TGTGCCAGCTCAAGCGACGCGTCGTCTGCCAAAAACATTCAGTACTTC | CASSSDASSAKNIQYF
TRBD2 | TRBJ2-1 | TRBV5-1 | NA | TGCGCCAGCAGCGAGCTAGCGGGGGGCTACAATGAGCAGTTCTTC | CASSELAGGYNEQFF
NA | TRBJ1-5 | TRBV10-3 | NA | TGTGCCACCGAGGCCCTTTATAGCAATCAGCCCCAGCATTTT | CATEALYSNQPQHF
NA | TRBJ1-1 | TRBV19 | NA | TGTGCCAGTAGTATAGTGGGTCGGACAGCAGTGAACACTGAAGCTTTCTTT | CASSIVGRTAVNTEAFF
TRBD2 | TRBJ2-3 | TRBV4-1 | few | TGCGCCAGCAGCCCCCGCCTAGCGGGAGCGGTTGATACGCAGTATTTT | CASSPRLAGAVDTQYF
TRBD2 | TRBJ2-1 | TRBV11-2 | NA | TGTGCCAGCAGCTATAATCGGGGGGAGGGCCGCAGATCCTACAATGAGCAGTTCTTC | CASSYNRGEGRRSYNEQFF
NA | TRBJ1-1 | TRBV5-6 | NA | TGTGCCAGCAGCTTGTTGACAGGCGATCTCGCTTTCTTT | CASSLLTGDLAFF
NA | TRBJ2-3 | TRBV29-1 | NA | TGCAGCGTCGTGGAACTAGTCCGAACTAGCACAGATACGCAGTATTTT | CSVVELVRTSTDTQYF
NA | TRBJ1-6 | TRBV7-6 | few | TGTGCCAGCAGCTTAGGGGCAGGGCTTAATTCACCCCTCCACTTT | CASSLGAGLNSPLHF
TRBD1 | TRBJ1-1 | TRBV29-1 | NA | TGCAGCGTGGAAAGGACAGGGCAAGCTTTCTTT | CSVERTGQAFF
NA | TRBJ1-2 | TRBV24-1 | NA | TGTGCCACCAGCGACAGCACTAACTATGGCTACACCTTC | CATSDSTNYGYTF
NA | TRBJ2-7 | TRBV5-6 | NA | TGTGCCAGCAGCCGACAACACGAGCAGTACTTC | CASSRQHEQYF
NA | TRBJ2-1 | TRBV6-5 | NA | TGTGCCAGCAGTAAGGGGTACAATGAGCAGTTCTTC | CASSKGYNEQFF
NA | TRBJ2-1 | TRBV2 | once | TGTGCCAGCCTTCCCAGGGTGAGAAATGAGCAGTTCTTC | CASLPRVRNEQFF
NA | TRBJ1-2 | TRBV28 | NA | TGTGCCAGCAGTTTAGCGGACAATGGGGACTATGGCTACACCTTC | CASSLADNGDYGYTF
TRBD1 | TRBJ1-2 | TRBV2 | few | TGTGCCAGCAGTGTCCTGTCGGACAGGGGGACTGGCTACACCTTC | CASSVLSDRGTGYTF
TRBD1 | TRBJ1-1 | TRBV6-5 | once | TGTGCCAGCAGCCTACGGACAGGAGGCGAAGCTTTCTTT | CASSLRTGGEAFF
NA | TRBJ1-2 | TRBV7-9 | NA | TGTGCCAGCAGCTTAGAATGGACAGTTAACTATGGCTACACCTTC | CASSLEWTVNYGYTF
NA | TRBJ1-1 | TRBV5-1 | NA | TGCGCCAGCAGCCCACAGGTTACGGGGAACACTGAAGCTTTCTTT | CASSPQVTGNTEAFF
NA | TRBJ1-2 | TRBV7-2 | NA | TGTGCCAGCAGCTTAGTCAGGGCTGAGGGCTACACCTTC | CASSLVRAEGYTF
NA | TRBJ1-4 | TRBV1 | NA | TGCACCAGCAGGTTCTTTCGCCGGGACACCACAATGTTCTTGATTTTT | CTSRFFRRDTTMFLIF
TRBD1 | TRBJ1-2 | TRBV24-1 | NA | TGTGCCACCAGCGAAGGGACAGTTCCCTATGGCTACACCTTC | CATSEGTVPYGYTF
TRBD2 | TRBJ2-5 | TRBV5-1 | once | TGCGCCAGCAGCCGGAGGCTAGCGGGGGAGTCGGAGACCCAGTACTTC | CASSRRLAGESETQYF
NA | TRBJ1-4 | TRBV9 | NA | TGTGCCAGCAGCGGGGCTCTCGAGAATGTCAGGCAAGAAAAACTGTTTTTT | CASSGALENVRQEKLFF
NA | TRBJ2-1 | TRBV5-1 | once | TGCGCCAGCAGCTTGGGGTCACAGGGTGGGAATGAGCAGTTCTTC | CASSLGSQGGNEQFF
TRBD1 | TRBJ1-2 | TRBV6-5 | NA | TGTGCCAGCAGTTCGATTTTCGACAGGGCCTATGGCTACACCTTC | CASSSIFDRAYGYTF
TRBD2 | TRBJ2-1 | TRBV5-1 | NA | TGCGCCAGCAGCCCAACTAGCGGGGGGTACAATGAGCAGTTCTTC | CASSPTSGGYNEQFF
TRBD2 | TRBJ2-1 | TRBV2 | medium-sized | TGTGCCAGCAAACTAGCGCTTTACAATGAGCAGTTCTTC | CASKLALYNEQFF
TRBD2 | TRBJ2-2 | TRBV7-7 | NA | TGTGCCAGCAGCAGGACTAGCGGGGGGAGTAGCGGGGAGCTGTTTTTT | CASSRTSGGSSGELFF
NA | TRBJ1-2 | TRBV6-5 | NA | TGTGCCAGCAGTTACTCGACTAGCTTTGGCTACACCTTC | CASSYSTSFGYTF
NA | TRBJ1-5 | TRBV15 | NA | TGTGCCACCAGCAGAGACTTCCATGGGGGCGGGCAGCCCCAGCATTTT | CATSRDFHGGGQPQHF
TRBD1 | TRBJ2-7 | TRBV24-1 | once | TGTGCCACCAGTGATGTCCCAGGGACAGGGAACTACGAGCAGTACTTC | CATSDVPGTGNYEQYF
NA | TRBJ2-3 | TRBV13 | NA | TGTGCCAGCAGCATTCAGGGCGGGGCTTTCACAGATACGCAGTATTTT | CASSIQGGAFTDTQYF
TRBD1 | TRBJ2-1 | TRBV23-1 | NA | TGCGCCAGCAGCCTCCAATCGGACAGGGGAGAAGACTACCAGCAGTTCTTC | CASSLQSDRGEDYQQFF
NA | TRBJ2-5 | TRBV5-1 | NA | TGCGCCAGCAGCTTGACCACAGCGGTAGGAGAGACCCAGTACTTC | CASSLTTAVGETQYF
NA | TRBJ1-1 | TRBV30 | few | TGTGCCTGGATTCGACATACTGCTTTCTTT | CAWIRHTAFF
TRBD1 | TRBJ1-1 | TRBV18 | NA | TGTGCCAGCTCACAGACAGGGACCACTGAAGCTTTCTTT | CASSQTGTTEAFF
NA | TRBJ1-2 | TRBV6-5 | NA | TGTGCCAGCAGCAGGAACGGGGTGATCTACACCTTC | CASSRNGVIYTF
NA | TRBJ2-5 | TRBV30 | NA | TGTGCCTGGGAGGACATCCGAGAGACCCAGTACTTC | CAWEDIRETQYF
NA | TRBJ1-1 | TRBV29-1 | NA | TGCAGCGTTAGCGCAGGGGCCACCGGAGCTTTCTTT | CSVSAGATGAFF
TRBD1 | TRBJ1-6 | TRBV6-5 | NA | TGTGCCAGCAGTTCTCGAGCCGGGACAGGGAATTCACCCCTCCACTTT | CASSSRAGTGNSPLHF
TRBD1 | TRBJ1-1 | TRBV27 | few | TGTGCCAGCAGTTTCTCCGACAGGGTGGGCACTGAAGCTTTCTTT | CASSFSDRVGTEAFF
TRBD2 | TRBJ2-3 | TRBV5-1 | NA | TGCGCCAGCAGCTTGGACGGGGGGAGGGGAGATACGCAGTATTTT | CASSLDGGRGDTQYF
TRBD2 | TRBJ2-3 | TRBV5-4 | NA | TGTGCCAGCAGCTTGGGGGGACTAGCGGGAGGACTGGATACGCAGTATTTT | CASSLGGLAGGLDTQYF
TRBD2 | TRBJ2-2 | TRBV29-1 | NA | TGCAGCGTTCTGGAACTAGCGGACAACACCGGGGAGCTGTTTTTT | CSVLELADNTGELFF
NA | TRBJ1-2 | TRBV3-1/TRBV3-2 | few | TGTGCCAGCAGCCAAGATGGGAGGGGCAGATACTCTAACTATGGCTACACCTTC | CASSQDGRGRYSNYGYTF